Below, 30 T cell receptor beta chains from the same sample are listed, as sequenced in a study of blood T cell repertoires in COVID-19. TCRdb keeps only in-frame clones here, not all; method: immunoSEQ multiplex PCR. Of 350,000 to 450,000 clones in the sample, approximately 92% were seen once. Sequencing used PBMCs or T cells enriched from blood (not recorded which). The origin of the receptors is a man aged 25 to 45 who had recovered from COVID-19.

V is TRBV10-3 and J is TRBJ1-1; perhaps TRBD1 as D (6 bases). Germline V lookup: CDR1 ENHRY, CDR2 SYGVKD. The CDR3 length is 13 residues. V lost 4 bases, J lost 4 bases, and 10 bases lay in between. This CDR3 is CAISVNRATEAFF. The CDR3 bases are TGTGCCATCAGTGTAAACAGGGCCACTGAAGCTTTCTTT.

The chain links TRBV18 to TRBJ1-2, with D perhaps TRBD1 (6 bases). Germline V lookup: CDR1 KGHSH, CDR2 LQKENI. The V and J ends lost 0 bases and 9 bases respectively, with 14 bases between them. The CDR3 has 14 amino acids. For the CDR3, the DNA is TGTGCCAGCTCACCACCGGCATCGCAGGGGAGCTACACCTTC. Protein product: CASSPPASQGSYTF. Complete variable domain (other parts from reference TRBV18 and TRBJ1-2): NAGVMQNPRHLVRRRGQEARLRCSPMKGHSHVYWYRQLPEEGLKFMVYLQKENIIDESGMPKERFSAEFPKEGPSILRIQQVVRGDSAAYFCASSPPASQGSYTFGSGTRLTVV.

The rearrangement joins TRBV6-5 to TRBJ2-7; 10 bases fit TRBD2. This CDR3 contains 15 residues. The germline CDR1 and CDR2 sequences are MNHEY and SVGAGI. Unmatched junction bases numbered 4, after V lost 0 bases and J lost 5 bases. CDR3 sequence (DNA): TGTGCCAGCAGTTACTCGAGGCTAGCGGGAGACGAGCAGTACTTC. Translation: CASSYSRLAGDEQYF.

The gene calls are TRBV2 and TRBJ1-1, with 7 bases aligning to TRBD1. The CDR3 is made up of 11 amino acids. Per germline, CDR1 SNHLY and CDR2 FYNNEI. V shed 7 bases, J shed 7 bases, and the junction held 3 bases outside the gene matches. The CDR3 is CASNGDSEAFF. The CDR3 nucleotides read TGTGCCAGCAATGGGGACAGTGAAGCTTTCTTT.

The chain employs TRBV11-2 and TRBJ2-3; D possibly corresponds to TRBD2 (6 bases). The CDR3 totals 15 residues. Germline loops: CDR1 SGHAT, CDR2 FQNNGV. V dropped 8 bases and J dropped 0 bases, with 15 bases sitting between them. The CDR3 here is CASLTGRTSTDTQYF. CDR3 DNA: TGTGCCAGCCTCACTGGGAGGACTAGCACAGATACGCAGTATTTT.

This chain uses TRBV27 with TRBJ2-7; TRBD2 aligns across 16 bases. The junction had 0 bases not matched to a gene; V was cut back by 0 bases and J by 1 base. The CDR3 is 17 residues long. Germline loops: CDR1 MNHEY, CDR2 SMNVEV (reference sequence). CDR3 loop: CASSLSGLAGGSYEQYF. The DNA for the CDR3 is TGTGCCAGCAGTTTATCGGGACTAGCGGGAGGGTCCTACGAGCAGTACTTC.

The chain employs TRBV7-9 and TRBJ1-6; D is unclear. The CDR3 has 12 amino acids. V lost 5 bases and J lost 8, with 7 bases in between. CDR1 and CDR2 (germline): SEHNR, FQNEAQ (reference sequence). Written as DNA, the CDR3 is TGTGCCAGCAGCCCCAGTCATTCACCCCTCCACTTT. Translating gives CASSPSHSPLHF.

This CDR3 is CASSLDGGSLDSNQPQHF. Written as DNA, the CDR3 is TGTGCCAGCAGCTTAGACGGAGGGAGTTTAGATAGCAATCAGCCCCAGCATTTT. The chain carries TRBV7-9 and TRBJ1-5; D remains unclear. The ends were cut back, 1 base at V and 0 bases at J, with 16 bases in the middle. Germline V gene lookup returns CDR1 SEHNR and CDR2 FQNEAQ (reference sequence). The CDR3 covers 18 residues.

This clone occurred once. The rearrangement uses TRBV3-1 (or the pseudogene TRBV3-2) and TRBJ1-2; a possible D gene is TRBD1 (6 bases). V dropped 6 bases and J dropped 2 bases, with 13 bases sitting between them. This CDR3 is built from 14 residues. Germline CDR1 reads LGHDT; CDR2 reads YNNKEL (reference sequence). The CDR3 region has the DNA TGTGCCAGCAGGGGGGCAGGGTTGAACTATGGCTACACCTTC. Encoded protein: CASRGAGLNYGYTF.

This chain connects TRBV5-1 to TRBJ2-3; unclear D gene. Per the germline V gene, CDR1 is SGHRS and CDR2 is YFSETQ. The CDR3 has 15 residues. V was clipped by 0 bases and J by 3 bases, with 11 bases between them. The CDR3 is CASSLVTLGTDTQYF. The CDR3 DNA follows: TGCGCCAGCAGCTTGGTGACTCTCGGGACAGATACGCAGTATTTT.

The rearrangement links TRBV6-5 to TRBJ1-1, with D possibly being TRBD1 (6 bases). Germline CDR1 and CDR2: MNHEY and SVGAGI. Deletions cut 7 bases from V and 2 bases from J, with 14 bases between. This CDR3 is built from 14 residues. CDR3 DNA sequence: TGTGCCAGCACGGGGGGGGCCGTAAACACTGAAGCTTTCTTT. Protein sequence: CASTGGAVNTEAFF.

The chain has TRBV27 and TRBJ2-3; 8 bases agree with TRBD1. Per germline, CDR1 MNHEY and CDR2 SMNVEV (reference sequence). The ends lost 3 bases at V and 4 bases at J; junction bases unmatched: 9. The CDR3 is 16 amino acids. The CDR3 DNA reads TGTGCCAGCAGTTTTTCCGGGACAGGAGGGGCAGATACGCAGTATTTT. It encodes CASSFSGTGGADTQYF.

V and J are TRBV27 and TRBJ2-7; the match to TRBD2 covers 9 bases. The CDR3 loop spans 14 amino acids. Germline-derived CDR1 and CDR2 are MNHEY and SMNVEV (reference sequence). Losses at the gene ends were 6 bases for V and 9 bases for J; bases not matched to a gene: 12. CDR3 in amino acids: CASSPGVSGSPQYF. In DNA form, the CDR3 reads TGTGCCAGCAGCCCTGGGGTTAGCGGGAGTCCGCAGTACTTC.

The chain joins TRBV24-1 to TRBJ2-1; no reliable D call. This CDR3 has 12 amino acids. The V gene's germline CDR1 is KGHDR and CDR2 SFDVKD. Between the trimmed V and J ends, which lost 1 base and 6 bases, there was a span of 3 bases. The CDR3 is CATSDFFNEQFF. The CDR3, as DNA: TGTGCCACCAGTGATTTCTTCAATGAGCAGTTCTTC.

This chain joins TRBV19 and TRBJ1-1; D perhaps matches TRBD1 (6 bases). CDR1 and CDR2 from the germline V gene are LNHDA and SQIVND (reference sequence). V was cut by 3 bases and J by 6 bases, with 11 bases left in between. The CDR3 spans 13 residues. The CDR3 DNA reads as TGTGCCAGTAGTATGTGGGGGCTTGCTGAAGCTTTCTTT. Encoded protein: CASSMWGLAEAFF.

V and J are TRBV6-2 or TRBV6-3 and TRBJ1-5, with TRBD1 matching 9 bases. The CDR3 totals 14 residues. The junction had 2 bases not matched to a gene; V was cut back by 2 bases and J by 6 bases. Germline values: CDR1 MNHEY, CDR2 SVGEGT. CDR3 sequence: CASSYDRGIQPQHF. DNA for the CDR3: TGTGCCAGCAGTTACGACAGGGGGATTCAGCCCCAGCATTTT.

The V gene is TRBV2, the J gene TRBJ2-3; D may be TRBD2 (6 bases). This CDR3 is 15 amino acids long. V was clipped by 6 bases and J by 0 bases, with 13 bases between them. The germline V gene encodes CDR1 SNHLY and CDR2 FYNNEI. The CDR3 region has the DNA TGTGCCAGCAGGCTTGGGGGGAGAAGCACAGATACGCAGTATTTT. It specifies CASRLGGRSTDTQYF.

The chain joins TRBV14 to TRBJ2-7; 10 nucleotides line up with TRBD1. Trimming at V came to 4 bases and at J to 4 bases, leaving 7 bases not matched to a gene. The CDR3 has 15 amino acids. Germline CDR1 reads SGHDN; CDR2 reads FVKESK. The CDR3 DNA reads TGTGCCAGCAGCCGGTACCGGGACAGGGGTTACGAGCAGTACTTC. Amino acids: CASSRYRDRGYEQYF.

This chain links TRBV30 with TRBJ1-5, with D perhaps TRBD1 (6 bases). Germline CDR1 GTSNPN, CDR2 SVGIG (reference sequence). The CDR3 runs to 13 residues. Trimming left V 4 bases short and J 4 bases short, with 11 bases between. The DNA for the CDR3 is TGTGCCTGGAACAGGGATCGAAATCAGCCCCAGCATTTT. Protein sequence: CAWNRDRNQPQHF. The entire variable domain, with the rest obtained from reference TRBV30 and TRBJ1-5, is as follows: SQTIHQWPATLVQPVGSPLSLECTVEGTSNPNLYWYRQAAGRGLQLLFYSVGIGQISSEVPQNLSASRPQDRQFILSSKKLLLSDSGFYLCAWNRDRNQPQHFGDGTRLSIL.

The rearrangement links TRBV6-1 to TRBJ2-7; the D is unclear. The CDR3 totals 12 residues. The germline V gene has CDR1 MNHNS and CDR2 SASEGT. The ends were cut back, 2 bases at V and 3 bases at J, with 5 bases in the middle. In DNA form, the CDR3 reads TGTGCCAGCAGTGAAACTATCTACGAGCAGTACTTC. This gives the protein CASSETIYEQYF.

The chain carries TRBV24-1 and TRBJ1-2; maybe TRBD1 (6 bases). V shed 4 bases and J shed 4 bases, with 9 bases lying between them. CDR1 and CDR2 from the germline V gene are KGHDR and SFDVKD. The CDR3 is 13 amino acids. This chain's CDR3 is CATSDQGLYGYTF. The CDR3 region has the DNA TGTGCCACCAGTGACCAGGGGCTCTATGGCTACACCTTC.

V is TRBV28 and J is TRBJ2-7, with D possibly being TRBD2 (5 bases). The germline V and J ends were trimmed by 7 bases and 2 bases, with 9 bases remaining between them. There are 12 residues in the CDR3. Germline V gene lookup returns CDR1 MDHEN and CDR2 SYDVKM. The CDR3 DNA reads TGTGCCAGCAATTCCGGGACCTACGAGCAGTACTTC. Its translation: CASNSGTYEQYF. Full variable domain (outside the CDR3, taken from reference TRBV28 and TRBJ2-7): DVKVTQSSRYLVKRTGEKVFLECVQDMDHENMFWYRQDPGLGLRLIYFSYDVKMKEKGDIPEGYSVSREKKERFSLILESASTNQTSMYLCASNSGTYEQYFGPGTRLTVT.

This clone was seen a single time. CDR3 residues: CASSILGSNQPQHF. CDR3 DNA sequence: TGTGCCAGTAGTATACTCGGGAGCAATCAGCCCCAGCATTTT. This chain connects TRBV19 to TRBJ1-5; D gene unclear. The CDR3 is 14 residues long. Between the trimmed V and J ends, which lost 2 bases and 1 base, there was a span of 6 bases. The germline CDR1 and CDR2 sequences are LNHDA and SQIVND (reference sequence).

As for this clone: Other DNA sequences in the sample encode the same CDR3. V gene TRBV18 combines with J gene TRBJ2-7; tentative D call: TRBD1 (5 bases). This CDR3 has 13 residues. Trimming took off 3 bases at V and 0 bases at J, with 6 bases between the two ends. Germline V gene data show CDR1 as KGHSH and CDR2 as LQKENI. In nucleotides, the CDR3 is TGTGCCAGCTCACCCGACAGCTCCTACGAGCAGTACTTC. Its translation is CASSPDSSYEQYF.

The rearrangement uses TRBV5-1 and TRBJ1-1, with D unclear. The CDR3 spans 14 residues. Germline V gene data show CDR1 as SGHRS and CDR2 as YFSETQ. V was clipped by 0 bases and J by 1 base, with 7 bases between them. DNA of the CDR3: TGCGCCAGCAGCTTGGAGACAACGAACACTGAAGCTTTCTTT. It translates to CASSLETTNTEAFF.

This clone was detected once. The genes are TRBV27 and TRBJ1-4; D might be TRBD1 (5 bases). With 1 base removed from V and 12 bases from J, the gap between germline ends came to 9 bases. There are 12 residues in the CDR3. CDR1 is MNHEY, CDR2 SMNVEV, per germline (reference sequence). CDR3 coding DNA: TGTGCCAGCAGTTTATTGGGGGGGGAACTGTTTTTT. This sequence encodes CASSLLGGELFF.

This chain uses TRBV3-1 (or the pseudogene TRBV3-2) with TRBJ1-2, with D unclear. This CDR3 has 13 amino acids. The germline CDR1 and CDR2 sequences are LGHDT and YNNKEL (reference sequence). V was trimmed by 5 bases and J by 5 bases, leaving 12 bases between them. In DNA form, the CDR3 reads TGTGCCAGCAGCAATGACCGGGAGTATGGCTACACCTTC. Translated, it gives CASSNDREYGYTF.

The J gene is TRBJ2-7, the V gene TRBV28; 8 positions match TRBD1. Germline loops: CDR1 MDHEN, CDR2 SYDVKM. The trim removed 6 bases at V and 2 bases at J, leaving 6 bases unmatched. CDR3 length equals 14 residues. CDR3 residues: CASSYPGQAYEQYF. The DNA of the CDR3 is TGTGCCAGCAGCTATCCGGGACAGGCCTACGAGCAGTACTTC.

The chain recombines TRBV18 with TRBJ1-6; TRBD1 matches at 12 bases. In germline, CDR1 is KGHSH, CDR2 LQKENI. The V and J ends lost 3 bases and 9 bases, in that order; junction bases with no gene match: 6. The CDR3 runs to 16 residues. The CDR3, as DNA: TGTGCCAGCTCACCCAAGGGACAGGGGGCTGGTTCACCCCTCCACTTT. Encoded protein: CASSPKGQGAGSPLHF.

This clone was seen once. This sequence joins TRBV28 and TRBJ1-4, with 7 bases fitting TRBD1. The germline V gene has CDR1 MDHEN and CDR2 SYDVKM. The V and J ends lost 3 bases and 12 bases, in that order; junction bases with no gene match: 4. The CDR3 is 12 residues long. CDR3 sequence reads: CASSLTGTELFF. The CDR3 DNA sequence: TGTGCCAGCAGTTTGACAGGGACCGAACTGTTTTTT.